This T cell receptor (beta chain) is drawn from a study of cytomegalovirus exposure and HLA in healthy donors. Vbeta (60) and Jbeta (13) primers were used in the PCR. Original handling: Per a later analysis, the number of unique TCR beta chains was around 80 million, of which 9 million to 14 million were shared. Clones were read by immunoSEQ multiplex PCR, and TCRdb kept only the in-frame ones, dropping some. Clone size and V and J calls were adopted from that table, with D and trimming inferred from the DNA. The table has roughly 170,000 clones, 78% seen once; the top ten hold about 12%. Remarks on this clone: Its antigen is as yet unknown.

Study outcomes and limitations: Rare TCR sequences dominated, though some public TCRs recurred in many donors.

Sample: PBMCs. This sequence originates from a woman between 50 and 59 years old in good health and CMV-seropositive.

The CDR3 sequence is CAWALGRGPGGELFF. DNA of the CDR3: TGTGCCTGGGCGTTGGGCAGGGGGCCCGGCGGGGAGCTGTTTTTT. The rearrangement joins TRBV30 to TRBJ2-2; 8 nucleotides agree with TRBD1. CDR3 length: 15 residues. The germline gives CDR1 GTSNPN, CDR2 SVGIG (reference sequence). Germline trimming cut 5 bases from V and 7 bases from J; bases unmatched to any gene: 12.